The 29 T cell receptor beta chains listed next were all sequenced from one sample in a study of blood T cells in healthy people across ages. The second PCR ran roughly 6 to 11 cycles with a sample-barcoded 5' primer and J-beta primers. TCRdb re-analysed the 5' RACE reads in MiXCR, keeping a single row per CDR3 protein. The sample includes 750,000 to 950,000 distinct CDR3 sequences, approximately 53% of them seen just once. The sequenced sample consisted of blood. These receptor sequences come from a man older than 75 in good health.

The V call is TRBV5-1, the J call TRBJ2-1; D call uncertain. V lost 1 base, J lost 0 bases, and 8 bases lay in between. Germline V CDR1 and CDR2: SGHRS, YFSETQ. The length of the CDR3 is 15 residues. The CDR3 DNA sequence: TGCGCCAGCAGCTTGTCGATTAGCTCCTACAATGAGCAGTTCTTC. Its protein is CASSLSISSYNEQFF.

CDR3 residues: CASSRALTSGRYNEQFF. In DNA form, the CDR3 reads TGTGCCAGCAGCCGAGCCCTGACTAGCGGGAGGTACAATGAGCAGTTCTTC. V gene TRBV7-9 combines with J gene TRBJ2-1; TRBD2 aligns across 13 bases. V trimming: 5 bases; J trimming: 4 bases; junction bases outside the gene matches: 8. The CDR3 consists of 17 residues. Per the germline V gene, CDR1 is SEHNR and CDR2 is FQNEAQ (reference sequence).

V and J are TRBV7-2 and TRBJ1-1, with D unclear. V gave up 5 bases and J gave up 2 bases, with 6 bases separating them. The CDR3 consists of 12 residues. Germline assignment: CDR1 SGHTA and CDR2 FQGNSA. The CDR3 DNA sequence: TGTGCCAGCAGCCACCCCAACACTGAAGCTTTCTTT. Residues: CASSHPNTEAFF.

The chain couples TRBV7-9 to TRBJ2-4, with D unclear. The end of the DNA fits TRBJ2-7 better, so the J call may be wrong. The CDR3 totals 14 residues. From germline, CDR1 is SEHNR and CDR2 FQNEAQ (reference sequence). The CDR3 bases are TGTGCCAGCAGCTTAGAGGCAGACTTATCCGAGCAGTACTTC. Protein: CASSLEADLSEQYF.

This clonotype was seen more than once but under ten times. This chain uses TRBV20-1 with TRBJ2-7, with D perhaps TRBD2 (6 bases). Germline values: CDR1 DFQATT, CDR2 SNEGSKA (reference sequence). V lost 3 bases to trimming and J lost 3 bases, with 15 bases between them. This CDR3 region has 14 residues. DNA of the CDR3: TGCAGTGCTAGCCTGGGACTGGGGGTCTACGAGCAGTACTTC. Its protein is CSASLGLGVYEQYF.

The chain recombines TRBV7-9 with TRBJ2-7, with TRBD2 matching 9 bases. With V trimmed by 5 bases and J by 0 bases, 8 bases remained unmatched. CDR3 length equals 16 residues. Germline CDR1 and CDR2: SEHNR and FQNEAQ (reference sequence). The CDR3 nucleotides are TGTGCCAGCAGCCCAAGGTCTAGCGGGAACTCCTACGAGCAGTACTTC. The encoded protein is CASSPRSSGNSYEQYF.

The chain employs TRBV7-2 and TRBJ2-1; D uncertain. The CDR3 contains 14 residues. Germline lookup yields CDR1 SGHTA and CDR2 FQGNSA. The V gene lost 5 bases and the J gene lost 5 bases, with 13 bases spanning the gap. CDR3 amino acids: CASSVVAPNNEQFF. The CDR3 DNA follows: TGTGCCAGCAGCGTCGTAGCCCCAAACAATGAGCAGTTCTTC. Together with reference TRBV7-2 and TRBJ2-1, the CDR3 gives the full variable domain: GAGVSQSPSNKVTEKGKDVELRCDPISGHTALYWYRQSLGQGLEFLIYFQGNSAPDKSGLPSDRFSAERTGGSVSTLTIQRTQQEDSAVYLCASSVVAPNNEQFFGPGTRLTVL.

The J gene is TRBJ2-5, the V gene TRBV18, with 8 bases identical to TRBD2. The CDR3 sequence is 15 residues long. V was pared by 5 bases and J by 3 bases, with 8 bases of the junction left unmatched. The germline CDR1 and CDR2 sequences are KGHSH and LQKENI. CDR3 sequence (DNA): TGTGCCAGCTCATATGCCGGGACTAGGGAAGAGACCCAGTACTTC. It is translated as CASSYAGTREETQYF.

This chain links TRBV20-1 with TRBJ2-5; D perhaps matches TRBD1 (5 bases). CDR3 length: 12 amino acids. The V end was cut by 7 bases, the J end by 2 bases, with 11 bases between. Germline V gives CDR1 DFQATT, CDR2 SNEGSKA (reference sequence). CDR3 coding DNA: TGCAGTGTAAGGGGAACTCAAGAGACCCAGTACTTC. Translation: CSVRGTQETQYF.

There are a few counts of this clonotype. This rearrangement joins TRBV3-1 to TRBJ2-7; possibly TRBD1 or TRBD2 for D (6 bases each). The CDR3 runs to 13 residues. V was cut by 4 bases and J by 5 bases, with 12 bases left in between. Germline V lookup: CDR1 LGHDT, CDR2 YNNKEL (reference sequence). As DNA, the CDR3 is TGTGCCAGCAGCCCTATTAGGGGGGACGAGCAGTACTTC. Its protein is CASSPIRGDEQYF.

This clonotype has a handful of counts. V usage is TRBV28 and J usage is TRBJ2-7; D gene unclear. The CDR3 is made up of 12 amino acids. Germline values: CDR1 MDHEN, CDR2 SYDVKM. The germline V and J ends were trimmed by 5 bases and 4 bases, with 9 bases remaining between them. This CDR3 reads CASSRLGYEQYF. The CDR3 DNA reads as TGTGCCAGCAGTCGTCTGGGGTACGAGCAGTACTTC.

This clonotype was counted a few times. The V and J genes are TRBV29-1 and TRBJ2-1; TRBD2 aligns across 8 bases. The CDR3 sequence is 16 residues long. The germline V gene encodes CDR1 SQVTM and CDR2 ANQGSEA. V lost 1 base and J lost 4; bases outside the gene matches: 9. The CDR3 DNA follows: TGCAGCGTTGAAGTTTACGGCGGGGGGTGGTACAATGAGCAGTTCTTC. Amino acids: CSVEVYGGGWYNEQFF.

The chain joins TRBV20-1 to TRBJ2-5; 9 positions match TRBD2. The trim removed 1 base at V and 11 bases at J, leaving 8 bases unmatched. This CDR3 region has 13 residues. The germline gives CDR1 DFQATT, CDR2 SNEGSKA (reference sequence). The CDR3 is CSARGGGAREQYF. Here the CDR3 DNA reads TGCAGTGCTAGAGGCGGGGGGGCGAGGGAGCAGTACTTC.

This sequence joins TRBV29-1 and TRBJ1-1; D gene ambiguous. The CDR3 loop spans 12 amino acids. Germline values: CDR1 SQVTM, CDR2 ANQGSEA. The ends were cut back, 7 bases at V and 5 bases at J, with 14 bases in the middle. CDR3 region: CSAMDGDTEAFF. The CDR3 region has the DNA TGCAGCGCGATGGATGGGGATACTGAAGCTTTCTTT.

The chain links TRBV25-1 to TRBJ1-6; possibly TRBD1 for D (6 bases). Germline-derived CDR1 and CDR2 are MGHDK and SYGVNS. The CDR3 is made up of 14 amino acids. The V end was cut by 6 bases, the J end by 5 bases, with 11 bases between. DNA of the CDR3: TGTGCCAGCAGGACACAGGGAGATAATTCACCCCTCCACTTT. It translates to CASRTQGDNSPLHF. The entire variable domain, with the rest obtained from reference TRBV25-1 and TRBJ1-6, is as follows: EADIYQTPRYLVIGTGKKITLECSQTMGHDKMYWYQQDPGMELHLIHYSYGVNSTEKGDLSSESTVSRIRTEHFPLTLESARPSHTSQYLCASRTQGDNSPLHFGNGTRLTVT.

The chain employs TRBV3-1 and TRBJ1-3; tentative D call: TRBD1 (5 bases). Looked up from germline, CDR1 is LGHDT and CDR2 is YNNKEL (reference sequence). V was trimmed by 3 bases and J by 3 bases, leaving 12 bases between them. This CDR3 has 15 amino acids. The CDR3 DNA reads as TGTGCCAGCAGCCACCCGACAGCACTTGGAAACACCATATATTTT. Amino acid sequence: CASSHPTALGNTIYF.

This clonotype was seen a handful of times. V usage is TRBV28 and J usage is TRBJ2-5, with D maybe TRBD1 (6 bases). V lost 7 bases to trimming and J lost 7 bases, with 22 bases between them. This CDR3 comprises 15 residues. Looked up from germline, CDR1 is MDHEN and CDR2 is SYDVKM. The CDR3 region is CASTPTGLGKGTQYF. The CDR3 DNA reads TGTGCCAGCACTCCAACAGGGTTGGGGAAGGGGACCCAGTACTTC. The full variable domain, rest sourced from reference TRBV28 and TRBJ2-5, is DVKVTQSSRYLVKRTGEKVFLECVQDMDHENMFWYRQDPGLGLRLIYFSYDVKMKEKGDIPEGYSVSREKKERFSLILESASTNQTSMYLCASTPTGLGKGTQYFGPGTRLLVL.

This clonotype was seen more than once but under ten times. The chain recombines TRBV20-1 with TRBJ2-5, with TRBD2 matching 8 bases. CDR1 DFQATT and CDR2 SNEGSKA come from the germline V gene (reference sequence). J was trimmed by 4 bases and V by 3 bases; bases with no gene match: 4. The CDR3 covers 13 residues. Here the CDR3 DNA reads TGCAGTGCTAGGGTCGGGAGGGGAGAGACCCAGTACTTC. Translating it yields CSARVGRGETQYF.

The chain couples TRBV28 to TRBJ2-7; D possibly corresponds to TRBD1 (6 bases). This CDR3 contains 16 residues. Trimming pared 5 bases from V and 1 base from J, leaving 18 bases between. The germline V gene encodes CDR1 MDHEN and CDR2 SYDVKM. CDR3 DNA: TGTGCCAGCAGTGGGGTCAGGGGAGCTGGGTCCTACGAGCAGTACTTC. This encodes CASSGVRGAGSYEQYF.

This clonotype came up many times. The rearrangement links TRBV7-2 to TRBJ2-3, with TRBD2 matching 9 bases. Germline V gene lookup returns CDR1 SGHTA and CDR2 FQGNSA. V was pared by 1 base and J by 5 bases, with 1 base of the junction left unmatched. This CDR3 is built from 14 residues. CDR3 coding DNA: TGTGCCAGCAGCTTAGTACTAGCGGGAGATACGCAGTATTTT. This gives the protein CASSLVLAGDTQYF.

The chain carries TRBV3-1 and TRBJ1-1; D is unclear. The CDR3 has 15 residues. CDR1 and CDR2 (germline): LGHDT, YNNKEL (reference sequence). V lost 2 bases, J lost 4 bases, and 14 bases lay in between. CDR3 region: CASSQSPAKGTEAFF. In nucleotides, the CDR3 is TGTGCCAGCAGCCAAAGCCCGGCCAAGGGCACTGAAGCTTTCTTT.

This clonotype was seen a handful of times. V gene TRBV6-1 combines with J gene TRBJ2-1; D is ambiguous. The V and J ends lost 6 bases and 1 base respectively, with 13 bases between them. The CDR3 sequence is 15 residues long. CDR1 is MNHNS, CDR2 SASEGT, per germline. The CDR3 spells CASSDSWSSYNEQFF. CDR3 nucleotide sequence: TGTGCCAGCAGCGACTCTTGGTCTTCCTACAATGAGCAGTTCTTC.

The chain links TRBV5-1 to TRBJ2-1; TRBD2 might be the D (6 bases). The CDR3 runs 11 residues. Trimming stripped 4 bases from V and 15 bases from J, with 14 bases between. CDR1 is SGHRS and CDR2 is YFSETQ in the germline V gene. DNA for the CDR3: TGCGCCAGCAGCGCCGAAGGGCGGGGGTTCTTC. Translating it yields CASSAEGRGFF.

The chain couples TRBV6-2 or TRBV6-3 to TRBJ1-2; D gene uncertain. V lost 4 bases, J lost 7 bases, and 10 bases lay in between. Germline V gene data show CDR1 as MNHEY and CDR2 as SVGEGT. The CDR3 has 12 residues. The CDR3 region has the DNA TGTGCCAGCAGTTTCACCCGGTTTGGCTACACCTTC. It specifies CASSFTRFGYTF.

CDR3 sequence (DNA): TGTGCCAGCAGTTACGGGGAGGGTGGCTACAATGAGCAGTTCTTC. Protein product: CASSYGEGGYNEQFF. The chain recombines TRBV6-5 with TRBJ2-1, with 7 bases fitting TRBD2. The J segment lost 3 bases and the V segment lost 2 bases, leaving 4 bases of the junction unmatched. The CDR3 contains 15 residues. Looked up from germline, CDR1 is MNHEY and CDR2 is SVGAGI.

This clonotype came up a few times. This chain joins TRBV20-1 and TRBJ2-5, with 11 bases aligning to TRBD2. The germline gives CDR1 DFQATT, CDR2 SNEGSKA (reference sequence). The junction had 3 bases not matched to a gene; V was cut back by 6 bases and J by 3 bases. The CDR3 is 13 residues long. This chain's CDR3 is CSAQLAGEETQYF. In DNA form, the CDR3 reads TGCAGTGCCCAACTAGCGGGAGAAGAGACCCAGTACTTC.

J is TRBJ1-2 and V is TRBV30; D is unclear. This CDR3 comprises 11 residues. The V gene lost 2 bases and the J gene lost 8 bases, with 9 bases spanning the gap. CDR1 and CDR2 from the germline V gene are GTSNPN and SVGIG (reference sequence). The DNA of the CDR3 is TGTGCCTGGAGTCGGGGATTCGGCTACACCTTC. Amino acids: CAWSRGFGYTF.

CDR3 nucleotide sequence: TGTGCCAGCAGGGGGGATGGGGCCAACGTCCTGACTTTC. Translating it yields CASRGDGANVLTF. The chain has TRBV2 and TRBJ2-6, with D possibly called TRBD1 or TRBD2 (5 bases each). Trimming took 6 bases from V and 3 from J, leaving 6 bases between them. CDR1 and CDR2 (germline): SNHLY, FYNNEI. The CDR3 consists of 13 residues.

The chain couples TRBV20-1 to TRBJ1-4, with 8 nucleotides matching TRBD1. The CDR3 covers 20 residues. Trimming took 6 bases from V and 0 from J; bases not matched to a gene: 21. CDR1 and CDR2 (germline): DFQATT, SNEGSKA (reference sequence). CDR3 residues: CSAGRGQELLASSTNEKLFF. DNA for the CDR3: TGCAGTGCCGGAAGGGGACAGGAGCTTCTCGCATCCTCAACTAATGAAAAACTGTTTTTT.